This T cell receptor beta chain was documented in a study of early T cells in non-severe SARS-CoV-2 infection. Background on the study: Sequencing targeted bulk RNA from unsorted whole blood, leaving chains unpaired.

Separate cDNA molecules each had unique molecular identifiers attached to them. TCRdb used MiXCR to reprocess the 5' RACE reads, holding one entry per CDR3 protein. Of about 80,000 distinct CDR3 sequences detected, about 12% appear once; the ten largest clones hold approximately 3.6%. The sample holds many counts of this clonotype. Its antigen is still unknown. Study-wide results and limits: Private and CD4 specificities were missed by VDJdb matching, skewed to anti-spike CD8.

There are 16 residues in the CDR3. After removal of 1 base from V and 14 bases from J, the junction contained 14 bases not matched to a gene. CDR1 and CDR2 from the germline V gene are KGHSH and LQKENI. The sequenced sample consisted of whole blood. The chain recombines TRBV18 with TRBJ1-6; 7 bases match TRBD1. The source is an adult who was a healthcare worker with PCR-confirmed SARS-CoV-2 infection or an uninfected control (not recorded which). The CDR3 bases are TGTGCCAGCTCACCACAAAAGGGACAGCGGGCAGTTTCCCTCCACTTT. It encodes CASSPQKGQRAVSLHF.